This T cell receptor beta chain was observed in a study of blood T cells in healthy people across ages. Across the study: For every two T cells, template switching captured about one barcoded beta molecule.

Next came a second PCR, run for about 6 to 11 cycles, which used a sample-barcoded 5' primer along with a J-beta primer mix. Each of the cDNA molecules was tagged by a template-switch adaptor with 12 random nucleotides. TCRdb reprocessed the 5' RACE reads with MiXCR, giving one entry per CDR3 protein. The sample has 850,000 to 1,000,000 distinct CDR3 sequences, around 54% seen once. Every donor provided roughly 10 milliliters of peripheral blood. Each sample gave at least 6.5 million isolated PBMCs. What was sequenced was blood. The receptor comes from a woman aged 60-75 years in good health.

CDR3 coding DNA: TGTGCCAGCAGTTTAAGTGGTTGGCAGGGGGACGAGACCCAGTACTTC. Translated, it gives CASSLSGWQGDETQYF. The chain joins TRBV12-3 or TRBV12-4 to TRBJ2-5; 7 nucleotides line up with TRBD1. Losses at the gene ends were 2 bases for V and 5 bases for J; bases not matched to a gene: 11. This CDR3 has 16 residues.